These 5 T cell receptor beta chains were sequenced from one sample in a study of Ad26.COV2.S vaccination and SARS-CoV-2 variants. Measured with immunoSEQ multiplex PCR; TCRdb has only the in-frame clones, and not every one. This repertoire shows 430,000 or so clones, over 75% found once; its top ten account for 12%. As for treatment: some 19 received Ad26.COV2.S at low or high dose, single or two shots; five or six received placebo; per-sample allocation not given. Samples came from day 63 after the first vaccine or placebo injection. Sample: peripheral blood, taken in a trial of Ad26.COV2.S vaccine versus placebo. These receptors were taken from a person between 18 and 65 years old who received the Ad26.COV2.S COVID-19 vaccine or a placebo.

This clone was seen just once. This chain links TRBV19 with TRBJ1-3, with D tentatively TRBD1 (6 bases). There are 16 residues in the CDR3. The germline V gene encodes CDR1 LNHDA and CDR2 SQIVND (reference sequence). The ends were cut back, 3 bases at V and 0 bases at J, with 12 bases in the middle. The CDR3 reads CASSMRGTSSGNTIYF. In nucleotides, the CDR3 is TGTGCCAGTAGTATGAGGGGGACCAGCTCTGGAAACACCATATATTTT.

The chain is built from TRBV5-1 and TRBJ2-3, with 10 bases fitting TRBD1. CDR1 and CDR2 from the germline V gene are SGHRS and YFSETQ. The V gene end was trimmed by 0 bases and the J gene end by 5 bases; junction bases not matched to a gene: 3. The CDR3 totals 15 residues. The CDR3 coding sequence is TGCGCCAGCAGCTTGGAGACAGGGGGCATAGATACGCAGTATTTT. As protein: CASSLETGGIDTQYF.

Here the CDR3 DNA reads TGTGCCAGCAGCCAAGGTACGGGAGCATCGATCAGTGAGCAGTTCTTC. It translates to CASSQGTGASISEQFF. The chain is built from TRBV3-1 (or the pseudogene TRBV3-2) and TRBJ2-1; tentatively, D is TRBD2 (6 bases). CDR1 is LGHDT, CDR2 YNNKEL, per germline (reference sequence). CDR3 size: 16 residues. V dropped 1 base and J dropped 9 bases, with 19 bases sitting between them.

J is TRBJ2-1 and V is TRBV29-1; 7 bases map to TRBD1. The CDR3 runs to 14 residues. Germline lookup yields CDR1 SQVTM and CDR2 ANQGSEA. The ends lost 3 bases at V and 6 bases at J; junction bases unmatched: 8. CDR3 region: CSVESGDSPNEQFF. The CDR3 DNA reads TGCAGCGTTGAGTCAGGGGACAGCCCCAATGAGCAGTTCTTC.

The V and J genes are TRBV20-1 and TRBJ2-1, with a tentative D call TRBD2 (6 bases). CDR1 DFQATT and CDR2 SNEGSKA come from the germline V gene (reference sequence). The CDR3 has 13 amino acids. The V end lost 5 bases, the J end lost 10 bases, and 18 bases lay between the germline ends. In DNA, the CDR3 is TGCAGTGCTGGTGCCACCAAGCGGGCCGAGCAGTTCTTC. The encoded protein is CSAGATKRAEQFF.